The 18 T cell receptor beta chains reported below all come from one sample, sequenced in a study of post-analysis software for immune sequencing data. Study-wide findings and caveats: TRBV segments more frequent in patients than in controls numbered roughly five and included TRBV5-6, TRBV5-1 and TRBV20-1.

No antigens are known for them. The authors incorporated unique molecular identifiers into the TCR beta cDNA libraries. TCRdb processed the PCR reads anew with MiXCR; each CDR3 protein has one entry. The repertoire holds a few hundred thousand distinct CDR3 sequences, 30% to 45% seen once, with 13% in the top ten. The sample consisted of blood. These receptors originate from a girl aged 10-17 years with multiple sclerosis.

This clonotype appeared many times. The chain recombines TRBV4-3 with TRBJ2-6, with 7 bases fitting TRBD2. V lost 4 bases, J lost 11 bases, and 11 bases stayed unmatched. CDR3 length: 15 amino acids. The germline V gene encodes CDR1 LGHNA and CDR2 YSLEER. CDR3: CASSLMRSGEYVLTF. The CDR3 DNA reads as TGCGCCAGCAGCCTGATGCGGAGCGGGGAGTACGTCCTGACTTTC.

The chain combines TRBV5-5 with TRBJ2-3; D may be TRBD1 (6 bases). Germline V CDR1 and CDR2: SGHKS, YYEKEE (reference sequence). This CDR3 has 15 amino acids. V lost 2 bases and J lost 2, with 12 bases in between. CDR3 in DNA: TGTGCCAGCAGCTTCGTGGGGGCCTTCACAGATACGCAGTATTTT. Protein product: CASSFVGAFTDTQYF.

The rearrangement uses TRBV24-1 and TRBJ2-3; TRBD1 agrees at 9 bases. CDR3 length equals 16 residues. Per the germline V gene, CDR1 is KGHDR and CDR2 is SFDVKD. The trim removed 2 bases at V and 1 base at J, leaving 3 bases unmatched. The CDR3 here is CATSDSRQGGTDTQYF. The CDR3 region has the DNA TGTGCCACCAGTGATTCAAGACAGGGGGGCACAGATACGCAGTATTTT.

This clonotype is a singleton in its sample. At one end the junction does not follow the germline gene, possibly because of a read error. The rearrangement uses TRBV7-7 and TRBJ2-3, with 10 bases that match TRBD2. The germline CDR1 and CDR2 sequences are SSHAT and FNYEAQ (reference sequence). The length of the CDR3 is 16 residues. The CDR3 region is CASSPSLAGAIDTQYF. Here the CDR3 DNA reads TGTGCTAGCAGCCCTTCTCTAGCGGGGGCCATTGATACGCAGTATTTT.

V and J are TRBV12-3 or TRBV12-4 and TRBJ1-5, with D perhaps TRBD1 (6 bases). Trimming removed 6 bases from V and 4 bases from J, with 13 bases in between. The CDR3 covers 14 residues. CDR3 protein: CASRIGQGNQPQHF. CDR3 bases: TGTGCCAGCAGAATAGGGCAGGGGAATCAGCCCCAGCATTTT.

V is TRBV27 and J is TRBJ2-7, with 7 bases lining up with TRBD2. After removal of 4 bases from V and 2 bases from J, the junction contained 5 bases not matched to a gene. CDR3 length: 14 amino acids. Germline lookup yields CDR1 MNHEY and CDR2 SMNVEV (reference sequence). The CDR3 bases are TGTGCCAGCAGTTCGGGACTACCCACCTACGAGCAGTACTTC. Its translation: CASSSGLPTYEQYF.

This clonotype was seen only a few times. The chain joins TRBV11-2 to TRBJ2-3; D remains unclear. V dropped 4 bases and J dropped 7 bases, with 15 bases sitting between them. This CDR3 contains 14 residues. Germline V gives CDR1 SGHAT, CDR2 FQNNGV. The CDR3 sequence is CASSSLTGWYTQYF. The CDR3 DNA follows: TGTGCCAGCAGCTCCCTAACCGGTTGGTATACGCAGTATTTT.

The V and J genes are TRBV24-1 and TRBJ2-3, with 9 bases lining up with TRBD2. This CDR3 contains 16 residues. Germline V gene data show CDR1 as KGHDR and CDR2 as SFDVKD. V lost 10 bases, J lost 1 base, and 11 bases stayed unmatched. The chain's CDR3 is CATSPSGAGGTDTQYF. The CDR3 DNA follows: TGTGCCACTTCTCCTAGCGGGGCGGGTGGCACAGATACGCAGTATTTT.

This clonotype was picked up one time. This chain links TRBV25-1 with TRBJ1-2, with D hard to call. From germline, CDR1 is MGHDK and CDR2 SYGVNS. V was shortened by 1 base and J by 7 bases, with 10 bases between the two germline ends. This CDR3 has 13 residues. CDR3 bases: TGTGCCAGCAGTGAATCGGAGGGAAGTGGCTACACCTTC. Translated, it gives CASSESEGSGYTF.

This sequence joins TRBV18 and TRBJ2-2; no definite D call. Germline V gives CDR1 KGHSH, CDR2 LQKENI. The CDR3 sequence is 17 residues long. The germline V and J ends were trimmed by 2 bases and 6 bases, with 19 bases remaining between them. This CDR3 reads CASSPFGGSRGSGELFF. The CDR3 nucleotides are TGTGCCAGCTCACCATTCGGTGGGTCTAGAGGATCCGGGGAGCTGTTTTTT.

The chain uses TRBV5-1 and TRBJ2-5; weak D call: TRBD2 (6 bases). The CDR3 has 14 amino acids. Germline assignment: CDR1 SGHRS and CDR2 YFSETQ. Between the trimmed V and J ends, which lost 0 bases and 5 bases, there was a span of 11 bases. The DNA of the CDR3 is TGCGCCAGCAGCTTGGGCGGGGTGATGGAGACCCAGTACTTC. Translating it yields CASSLGGVMETQYF.

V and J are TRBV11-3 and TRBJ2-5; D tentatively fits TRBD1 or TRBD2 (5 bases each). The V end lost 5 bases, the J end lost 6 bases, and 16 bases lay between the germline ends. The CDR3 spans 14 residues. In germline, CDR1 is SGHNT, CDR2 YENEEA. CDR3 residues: CASSPGTGEKTQYF. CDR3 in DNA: TGTGCCAGCAGCCCAGGGACCGGGGAGAAGACCCAGTACTTC.

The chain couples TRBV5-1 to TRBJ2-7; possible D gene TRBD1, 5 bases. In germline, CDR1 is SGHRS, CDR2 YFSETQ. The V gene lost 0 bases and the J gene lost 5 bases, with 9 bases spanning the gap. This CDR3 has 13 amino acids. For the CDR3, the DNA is TGCGCCAGCAGCTTGGTGCTGGGGCACGAGCAGTACTTC. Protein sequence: CASSLVLGHEQYF.

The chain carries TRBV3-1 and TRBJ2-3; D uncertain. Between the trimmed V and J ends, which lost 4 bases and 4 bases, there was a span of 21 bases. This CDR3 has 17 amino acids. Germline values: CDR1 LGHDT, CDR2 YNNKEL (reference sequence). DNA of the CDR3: TGTGCCAGCAGCCCAGGCTTTGGGCTTCTCTTACCAGATACGCAGTATTTT. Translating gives CASSPGFGLLLPDTQYF.

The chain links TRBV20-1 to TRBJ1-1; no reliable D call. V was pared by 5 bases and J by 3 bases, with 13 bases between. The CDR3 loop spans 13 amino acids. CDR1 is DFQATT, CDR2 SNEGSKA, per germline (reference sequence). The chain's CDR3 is CSAGEQVDTEAFF. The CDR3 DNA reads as TGCAGTGCTGGGGAGCAGGTTGACACTGAAGCTTTCTTT.

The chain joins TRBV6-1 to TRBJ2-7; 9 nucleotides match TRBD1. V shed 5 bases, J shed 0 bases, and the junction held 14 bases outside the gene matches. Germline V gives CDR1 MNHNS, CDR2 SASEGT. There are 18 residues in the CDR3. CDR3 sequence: CASSQSPGTGSSSYEQYF. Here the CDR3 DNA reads TGTGCCAGCAGTCAATCTCCCGGGACAGGGTCCAGCTCCTACGAGCAGTACTTC.

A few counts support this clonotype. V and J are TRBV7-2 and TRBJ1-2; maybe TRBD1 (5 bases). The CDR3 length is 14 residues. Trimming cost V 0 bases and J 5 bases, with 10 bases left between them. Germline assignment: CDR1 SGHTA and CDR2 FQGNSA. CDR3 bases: TGTGCCAGCAGCTTAGCAGGGGAGGGGTATGGCTACACCTTC. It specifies CASSLAGEGYGYTF.

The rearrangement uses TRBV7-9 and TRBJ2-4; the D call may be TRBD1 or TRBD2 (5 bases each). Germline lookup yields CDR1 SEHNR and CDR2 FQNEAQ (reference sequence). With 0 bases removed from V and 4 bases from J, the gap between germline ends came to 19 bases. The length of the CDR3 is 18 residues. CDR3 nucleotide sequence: TGTGCCAGCAGCTTAGCGGTAGTCAACGGGACCCTGAAAAACATTCAGTACTTC. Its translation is CASSLAVVNGTLKNIQYF.